These 19 T cell receptor beta chains share one sample of origin, sequenced in a study of blood T cell repertoires in COVID-19 (dated by TCRdb to the early 2020s). Receptor amplification or capture employed the immunoSEQ multiplex PCR assay. As stored in TCRdb, this immuneACCESS dataset retains in-frame rearrangements with V and J assigned. A fraction of the clones does not appear; measured against another copy, unresolved V genes explain less than half of the discrepancy, and the remainder lacks a known reason. This sample holds under 75,000 clones; around 70% were observed only once. 15% to 20% of the sample comes from the top ten. Sequencing used peripheral blood. Receptors originate from a woman in her fifties or sixties with active or convalescent COVID-19.

This chain uses TRBV19 with TRBJ2-1; D is possibly TRBD1 (5 bases). The CDR3 runs 12 residues. Germline CDR1 and CDR2: LNHDA and SQIVND (reference sequence). Trimming removed 2 bases from V and 10 bases from J, with 9 bases in between. The CDR3: CASSIRRGEQFF. CDR3 sequence (DNA): TGTGCCAGTAGTATAAGAAGGGGCGAGCAGTTCTTC.

The chain couples TRBV20-1 to TRBJ2-5; possibly TRBD1 for D (5 bases). This CDR3 contains 11 residues. Germline-derived CDR1 and CDR2 are DFQATT and SNEGSKA (reference sequence). V lost 8 bases, J lost 2 bases, and 9 bases lay in between. CDR3 in DNA: TGCAGTTCACAGGATCAAGAGACCCAGTACTTC. This gives the protein CSSQDQETQYF.

V usage is TRBV27 and J usage is TRBJ2-1; no clear D gene. V lost 3 bases and J 2 bases, leaving 11 bases between the germline ends. CDR3 length equals 15 residues. Looked up from germline, CDR1 is MNHEY and CDR2 is SMNVEV (reference sequence). The CDR3: CASSLRGATYNEQFF. The CDR3 bases are TGTGCCAGCAGTTTGAGAGGTGCCACCTACAATGAGCAGTTCTTC.

The chain joins TRBV28 to TRBJ2-3; D perhaps matches TRBD2 (6 bases). V was shortened by 3 bases and J by 8 bases, with 12 bases between the two germline ends. Germline V lookup: CDR1 MDHEN, CDR2 SYDVKM. The length of the CDR3 is 13 residues. The CDR3 DNA follows: TGTGCCAGCAGTTTTCTAGCGCCGGTTACGCAGTATTTT. As protein: CASSFLAPVTQYF.

This chain uses TRBV29-1 with TRBJ2-7; perhaps TRBD2 as D (6 bases). V was clipped by 7 bases and J by 4 bases, with 11 bases between them. CDR1 SQVTM and CDR2 ANQGSEA come from the germline V gene. CDR3 length equals 11 residues. CDR3 region: CSARAGYEQYF. The CDR3 DNA sequence: TGCAGCGCTCGGGCGGGATACGAGCAGTACTTC.

The V call is TRBV9, the J call TRBJ2-5; 7 bases map to TRBD1. CDR1 and CDR2 from the germline V gene are SGDLS and YYNGEE. The CDR3 is made up of 15 amino acids. V gave up 0 bases and J gave up 2 bases; unmatched junction bases: 4. The CDR3 nucleotides read TGTGCCAGCAGCGTAGGGACAGGAACTCAAGAGACCCAGTACTTC. Translated: CASSVGTGTQETQYF.

This clone was seen repeatedly, ten times or more. The chain links TRBV9 to TRBJ2-7; possibly TRBD1 for D (6 bases). This CDR3 is built from 11 residues. V shed 7 bases and J shed 7 bases, with 12 bases lying between them. Germline V CDR1 and CDR2: SGDLS, YYNGEE. CDR3 residues: CASSRGREQYF. The CDR3 DNA follows: TGTGCCAGCTCCAGGGGAAGGGAGCAGTACTTC.

The chain uses TRBV19 and TRBJ2-1; D gene unclear. Germline values: CDR1 LNHDA, CDR2 SQIVND (reference sequence). The CDR3 spans 18 residues. With 6 bases removed from V and 2 bases from J, the gap between germline ends came to 23 bases. DNA of the CDR3: TGTGCCAGTAGCTCTCCGACGACCTATAGCATGGCCTACAATGAGCAGTTCTTC. Residues: CASSSPTTYSMAYNEQFF.

This clone turned up a few times. This CDR3 reads CASSDPPRSYGYTF. The CDR3 DNA sequence: TGTGCCAGCAGTGACCCCCCTCGTTCGTATGGCTACACCTTC. The chain recombines TRBV25-1 with TRBJ1-2; the D is unclear. Trimming removed 3 bases at V and 5 bases at J, with 13 bases between. CDR1 and CDR2 (germline): MGHDK, SYGVNS. CDR3 length equals 14 residues.

The chain combines TRBV15 with TRBJ2-1; D perhaps matches TRBD2 (5 bases). The length of the CDR3 is 18 residues. V was shortened by 1 base and J by 4 bases, with 20 bases between the two germline ends. The germline V gene has CDR1 LNHNV and CDR2 YYDKDF (reference sequence). For the CDR3, the DNA is TGTGCCACCAGCAGAGCCCTTAGCGCGGCTGCCGCATACAATGAGCAGTTCTTC. It yields the protein CATSRALSAAAAYNEQFF.

This chain uses TRBV7-9 with TRBJ2-2; the match to TRBD1 covers 9 bases. The CDR3 length is 15 residues. Germline-derived CDR1 and CDR2 are SEHNR and FQNEAQ (reference sequence). Trimming removed 7 bases from V and 4 bases from J; junction bases left unmatched: 7. The CDR3 region is CASTPTGGFTGELFF. The CDR3 DNA is TGTGCCAGCACCCCTACAGGGGGCTTCACCGGGGAGCTGTTTTTT.

The chain links TRBV10-3 to TRBJ1-2, with D possibly matching TRBD1 (6 bases). V was trimmed by 6 bases and J by 4 bases, leaving 15 bases between them. The CDR3 runs to 14 residues. Germline V gene data show CDR1 as ENHRY and CDR2 as SYGVKD. CDR3 sequence: CAISDTGTIYGYTF. CDR3 coding DNA: TGTGCCATCAGCGATACCGGGACAATCTATGGCTACACCTTC.

This sequence joins TRBV6-1 and TRBJ2-5, with unresolved D. Trimming removed 2 bases from V and 5 bases from J, with 9 bases in between. The CDR3 contains 13 residues. CDR1 is MNHNS, CDR2 SASEGT, per germline. CDR3: CASSEFIGETQYF. The CDR3 nucleotides read TGTGCCAGCAGTGAATTTATCGGGGAGACCCAGTACTTC.

This chain links TRBV7-6 with TRBJ1-1; D is possibly TRBD1 (5 bases). Germline assignment: CDR1 SGHVS and CDR2 FNYEAQ. This CDR3 has 14 residues. Trimming removed 2 bases from V and 5 bases from J, with 12 bases in between. CDR3 nucleotides: TGTGCCAGCAGCTTACAGGGAGGAGAAACTGAAGCTTTCTTT. Its translation: CASSLQGGETEAFF.

The chain uses TRBV10-3 and TRBJ1-1; no reliable D call. CDR1 and CDR2 from the germline V gene are ENHRY and SYGVKD. CDR3 length: 13 residues. Trimming took 6 bases from V and 3 from J, leaving 11 bases between them. CDR3: CAIRAPRDTEAFF. In DNA form, the CDR3 reads TGTGCCATCAGAGCTCCGAGGGACACTGAAGCTTTCTTT.

The table lists this clone with a few counts. The chain links TRBV12-2 to TRBJ2-7; the D segment call TRBD2 is taken from the table without a DNA check. TRBV12-2 is described as a pseudogene. CDR3 length: 15 amino acids. This chain's CDR3 is CASRLVASGRGEQYF. The DNA of the CDR3 is TGTGCAAGTCGCTTAGTCGCCAGCGGGAGAGGCGAGCAGTACTTC.

This clone was picked up a small number of times. The chain uses TRBV7-6 and TRBJ2-7; no clear D. The CDR3 is 14 residues long. Germline lookup yields CDR1 SGHVS and CDR2 FNYEAQ. Trimming left V 5 bases short and J 0 bases short, with 11 bases between. The CDR3 region has the DNA TGTGCCAGCAGCCTAACCGAGTCCTCCTACGAGCAGTACTTC. This encodes CASSLTESSYEQYF.

A few counts support this clone. The CDR3 DNA sequence: TGCGCCAGCAGCCAAGTCCCGGGACAGGGCGGGAACACTGAAGCTTTCTTT. The encoded protein is CASSQVPGQGGNTEAFF. V usage is TRBV4-1 and J usage is TRBJ1-1, with TRBD1 identical over 9 bases. Trimming took 1 base from V and 1 from J; bases not matched to a gene: 7. Germline CDR1 MGHRA, CDR2 YSYEKL. CDR3 size: 17 residues.

The chain recombines TRBV28 with TRBJ2-2; 9 nucleotides line up with TRBD1. The CDR3 extends over 19 amino acids. V shed 0 bases and J 0 bases; nucleotides not matched to a gene: 8. Germline values: CDR1 MDHEN, CDR2 SYDVKM. The CDR3 loop is CASSLWFLRTGANTGELFF. CDR3 DNA: TGTGCCAGCAGTTTATGGTTTCTGAGGACAGGGGCGAACACCGGGGAGCTGTTTTTT.